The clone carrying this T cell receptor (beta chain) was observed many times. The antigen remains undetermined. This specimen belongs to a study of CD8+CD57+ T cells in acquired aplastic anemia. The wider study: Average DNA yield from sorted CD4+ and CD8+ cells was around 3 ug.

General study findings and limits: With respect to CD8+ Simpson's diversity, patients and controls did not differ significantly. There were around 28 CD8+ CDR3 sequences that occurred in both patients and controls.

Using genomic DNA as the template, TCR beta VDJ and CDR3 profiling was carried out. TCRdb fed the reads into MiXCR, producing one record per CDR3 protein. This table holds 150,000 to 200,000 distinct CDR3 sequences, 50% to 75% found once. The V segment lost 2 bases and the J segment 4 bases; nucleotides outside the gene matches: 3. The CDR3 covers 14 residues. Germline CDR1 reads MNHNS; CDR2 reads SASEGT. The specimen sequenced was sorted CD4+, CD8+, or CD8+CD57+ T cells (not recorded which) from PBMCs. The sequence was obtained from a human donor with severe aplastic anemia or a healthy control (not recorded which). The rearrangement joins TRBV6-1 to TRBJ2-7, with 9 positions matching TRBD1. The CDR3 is CASSETGQGYEQYF. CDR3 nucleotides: TGTGCCAGCAGTGAAACTGGACAGGGGTACGAGCAGTACTTC.